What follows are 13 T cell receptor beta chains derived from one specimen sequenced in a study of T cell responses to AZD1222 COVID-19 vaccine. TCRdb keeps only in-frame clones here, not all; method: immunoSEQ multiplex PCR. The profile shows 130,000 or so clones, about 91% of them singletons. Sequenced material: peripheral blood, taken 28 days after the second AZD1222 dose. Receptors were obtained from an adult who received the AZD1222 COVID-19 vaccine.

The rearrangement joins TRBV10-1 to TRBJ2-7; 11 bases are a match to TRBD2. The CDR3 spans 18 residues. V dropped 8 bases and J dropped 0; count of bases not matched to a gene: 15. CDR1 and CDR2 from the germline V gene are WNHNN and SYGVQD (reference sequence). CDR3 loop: CASHRTTSGSLSSYEQYV. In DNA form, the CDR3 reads TGCGCCAGCCATAGGACAACTAGCGGGAGCTTAAGCTCCTACGAGCAGTACGTC.

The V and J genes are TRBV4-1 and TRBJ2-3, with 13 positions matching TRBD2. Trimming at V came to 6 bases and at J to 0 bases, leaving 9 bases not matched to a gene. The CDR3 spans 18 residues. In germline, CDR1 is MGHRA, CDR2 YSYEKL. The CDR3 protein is CASRPGLAGFPSTDTQYF. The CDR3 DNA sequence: TGCGCCAGCAGGCCGGGACTAGCGGGGTTTCCTAGCACAGATACGCAGTATTTT.

CDR3 loop: CASSFRTTAHNEQFF. The CDR3 nucleotides read TGCGCCAGCAGCTTCCGGACCACCGCACACAATGAGCAGTTCTTC. The chain uses TRBV5-1 and TRBJ2-1, with D hard to call. This CDR3 is built from 15 residues. CDR1 SGHRS and CDR2 YFSETQ come from the germline V gene. The germline V and J ends were trimmed by 2 bases and 5 bases, with 14 bases remaining between them.

In nucleotides, the CDR3 is TGTGCCAGCAGTTTGGAGACAGGGGGTAATCAGCCCCAGCATTTT. Translated: CASSLETGGNQPQHF. The chain recombines TRBV6-5 with TRBJ1-5, with 9 positions matching TRBD1. This CDR3 is 15 amino acids long. J gave up 4 bases and V 4 bases, and 5 bases lay outside the gene matches. Germline values: CDR1 MNHEY, CDR2 SVGAGI.

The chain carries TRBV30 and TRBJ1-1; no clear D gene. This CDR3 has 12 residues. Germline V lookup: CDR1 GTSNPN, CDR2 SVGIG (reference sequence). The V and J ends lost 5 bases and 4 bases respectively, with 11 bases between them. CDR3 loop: CAWGLSSTEAFF. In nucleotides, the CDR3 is TGTGCCTGGGGCCTCTCGAGCACTGAAGCTTTCTTT.

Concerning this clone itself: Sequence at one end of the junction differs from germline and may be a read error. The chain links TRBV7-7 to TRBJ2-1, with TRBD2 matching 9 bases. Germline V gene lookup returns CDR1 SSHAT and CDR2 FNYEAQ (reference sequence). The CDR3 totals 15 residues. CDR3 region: CASSLRLAAYNEQFF. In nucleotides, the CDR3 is TGTGCTAGCAGCTTGCGACTAGCGGCATACAATGAGCAGTTCTTC. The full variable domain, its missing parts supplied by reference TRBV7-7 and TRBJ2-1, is GAGVSQSPRYKVTKRGQDVTLRCDPISSHATLYWYQQALGQGPEFLTYFNYEAQPDKSGLPSDRFSAERPEGSISTLTIQRTEQRDSAMYRCASSLRLAAYNEQFFGPGTRLTVL.

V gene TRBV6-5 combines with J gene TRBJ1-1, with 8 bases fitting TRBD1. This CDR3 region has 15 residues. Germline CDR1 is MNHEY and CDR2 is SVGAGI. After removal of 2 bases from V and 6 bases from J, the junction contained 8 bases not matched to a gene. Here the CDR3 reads CASSYTATGEAEAFF. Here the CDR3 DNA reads TGTGCCAGCAGTTACACCGCGACAGGGGAGGCTGAAGCTTTCTTT.

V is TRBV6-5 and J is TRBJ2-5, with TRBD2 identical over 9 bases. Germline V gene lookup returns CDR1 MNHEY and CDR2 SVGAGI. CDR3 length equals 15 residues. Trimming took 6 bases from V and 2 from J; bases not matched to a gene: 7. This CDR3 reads CASRTWTSAQETQYF. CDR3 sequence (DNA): TGTGCCAGCAGAACCTGGACTAGCGCGCAAGAGACCCAGTACTTC.

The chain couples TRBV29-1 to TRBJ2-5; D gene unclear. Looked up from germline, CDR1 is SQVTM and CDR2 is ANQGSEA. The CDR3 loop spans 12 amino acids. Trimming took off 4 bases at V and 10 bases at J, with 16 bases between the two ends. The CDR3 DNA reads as TGCAGCGTTGGAAGGGTTTTGTGGGACCAGTACTTC. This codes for CSVGRVLWDQYF. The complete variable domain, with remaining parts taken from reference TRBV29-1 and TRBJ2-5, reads SAVISQKPSRDICQRGTSLTIQCQVDSQVTMMFWYRQQPGQSLTLIATANQGSEATYESGFVIDKFPISRPNLTFSTLTVSNMSPEDSSIYLCSVGRVLWDQYFGPGTRLLVL.

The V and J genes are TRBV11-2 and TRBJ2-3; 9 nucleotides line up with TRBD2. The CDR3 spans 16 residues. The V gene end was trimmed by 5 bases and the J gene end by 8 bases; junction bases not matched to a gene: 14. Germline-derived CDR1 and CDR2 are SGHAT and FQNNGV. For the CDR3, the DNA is TGTGCCAGCAGCCCCCTAGGAGCGGGGGGCTATACTACGCAGTATTTT. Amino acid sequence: CASSPLGAGGYTTQYF.

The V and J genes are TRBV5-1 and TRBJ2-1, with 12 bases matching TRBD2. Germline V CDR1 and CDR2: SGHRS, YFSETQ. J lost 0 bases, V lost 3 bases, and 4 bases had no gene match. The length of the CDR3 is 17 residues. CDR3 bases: TGCGCCAGCAGCTCCGGACTAGCGGGGTCCTCCTACAATGAGCAGTTCTTC. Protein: CASSSGLAGSSYNEQFF.

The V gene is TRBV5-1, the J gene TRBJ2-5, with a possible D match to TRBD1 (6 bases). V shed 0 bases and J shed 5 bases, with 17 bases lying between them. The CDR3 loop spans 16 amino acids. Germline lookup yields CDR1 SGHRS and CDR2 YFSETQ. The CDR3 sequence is CASSLEGQLRGETQYF. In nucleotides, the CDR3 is TGCGCCAGCAGCTTGGAGGGACAACTGCGCGGGGAGACCCAGTACTTC.

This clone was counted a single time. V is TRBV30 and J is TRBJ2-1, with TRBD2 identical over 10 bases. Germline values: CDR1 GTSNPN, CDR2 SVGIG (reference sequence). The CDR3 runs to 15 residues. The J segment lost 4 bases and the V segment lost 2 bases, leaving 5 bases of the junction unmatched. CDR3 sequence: CAWSITSGNYNEQFF. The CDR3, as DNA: TGTGCCTGGAGTATAACTAGCGGGAATTACAATGAGCAGTTCTTC. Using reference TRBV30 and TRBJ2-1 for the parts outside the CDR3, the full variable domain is SQTIHQWPATLVQPVGSPLSLECTVEGTSNPNLYWYRQAAGRGLQLLFYSVGIGQISSEVPQNLSASRPQDRQFILSSKKLLLSDSGFYLCAWSITSGNYNEQFFGPGTRLTVL.